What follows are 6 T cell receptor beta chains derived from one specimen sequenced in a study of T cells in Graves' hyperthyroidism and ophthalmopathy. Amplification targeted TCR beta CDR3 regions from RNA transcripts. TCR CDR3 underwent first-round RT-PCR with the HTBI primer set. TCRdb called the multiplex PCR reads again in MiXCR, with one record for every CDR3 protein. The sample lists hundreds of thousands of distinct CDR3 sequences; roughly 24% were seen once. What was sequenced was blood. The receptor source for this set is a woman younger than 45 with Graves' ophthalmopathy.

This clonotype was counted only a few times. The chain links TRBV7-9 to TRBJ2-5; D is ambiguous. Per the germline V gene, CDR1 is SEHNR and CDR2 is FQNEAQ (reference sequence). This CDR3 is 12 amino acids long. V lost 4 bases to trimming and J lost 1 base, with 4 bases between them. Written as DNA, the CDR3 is TGTGCCAGCAGCTCGACCCAAGAGACCCAGTACTTC. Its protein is CASSSTQETQYF.

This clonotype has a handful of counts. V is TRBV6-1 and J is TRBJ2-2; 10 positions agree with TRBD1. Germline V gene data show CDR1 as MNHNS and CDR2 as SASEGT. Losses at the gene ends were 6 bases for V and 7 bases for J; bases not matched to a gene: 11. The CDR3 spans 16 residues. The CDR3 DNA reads TGTGCCAGCAGCTCTACCGGGACAGGGGTTCTCGGGGAGCTGTTTTTT. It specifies CASSSTGTGVLGELFF.

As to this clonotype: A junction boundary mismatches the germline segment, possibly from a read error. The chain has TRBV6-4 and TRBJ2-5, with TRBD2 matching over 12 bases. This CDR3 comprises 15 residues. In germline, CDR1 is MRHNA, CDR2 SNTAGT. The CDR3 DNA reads TGTGCCAGCAGTGAGGGGACTAGCGGGCAAGAAACCCAGTACTTC. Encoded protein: CASSEGTSGQETQYF.

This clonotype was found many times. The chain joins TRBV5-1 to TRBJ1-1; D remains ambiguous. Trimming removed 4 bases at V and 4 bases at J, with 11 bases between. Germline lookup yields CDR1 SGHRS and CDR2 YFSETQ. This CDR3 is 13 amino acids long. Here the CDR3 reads CASSAARSTEAFF. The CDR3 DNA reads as TGCGCCAGCAGCGCGGCTAGGAGCACTGAAGCTTTCTTT.

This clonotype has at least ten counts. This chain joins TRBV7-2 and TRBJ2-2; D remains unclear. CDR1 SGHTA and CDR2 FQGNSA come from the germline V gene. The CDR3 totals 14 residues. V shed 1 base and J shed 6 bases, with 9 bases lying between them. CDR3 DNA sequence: TGTGCCAGCAGCTTAGGACTTCCCGCCGGGGAGCTGTTTTTT. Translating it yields CASSLGLPAGELFF.

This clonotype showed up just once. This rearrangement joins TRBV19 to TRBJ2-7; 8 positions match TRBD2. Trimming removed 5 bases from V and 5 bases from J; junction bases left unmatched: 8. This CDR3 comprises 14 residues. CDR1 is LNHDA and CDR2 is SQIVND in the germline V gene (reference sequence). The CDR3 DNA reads TGTGCCAGTAGTCCTCCCGGGACTAGGGACGAGCAGTACTTC. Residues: CASSPPGTRDEQYF.